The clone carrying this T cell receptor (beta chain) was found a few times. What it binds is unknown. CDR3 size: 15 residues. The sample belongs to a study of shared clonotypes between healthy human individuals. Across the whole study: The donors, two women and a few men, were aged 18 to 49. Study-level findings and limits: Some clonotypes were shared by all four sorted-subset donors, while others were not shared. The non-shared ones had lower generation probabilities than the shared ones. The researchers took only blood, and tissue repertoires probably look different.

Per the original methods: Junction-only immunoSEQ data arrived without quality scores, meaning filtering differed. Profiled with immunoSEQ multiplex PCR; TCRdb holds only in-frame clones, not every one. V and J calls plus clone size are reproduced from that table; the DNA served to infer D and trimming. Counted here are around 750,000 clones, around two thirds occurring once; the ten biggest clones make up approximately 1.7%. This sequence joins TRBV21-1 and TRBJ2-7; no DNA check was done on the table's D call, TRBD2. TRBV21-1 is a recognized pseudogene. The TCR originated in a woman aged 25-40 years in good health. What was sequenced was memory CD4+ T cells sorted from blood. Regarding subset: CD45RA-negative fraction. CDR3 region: CASSLGTSDSYEQYF. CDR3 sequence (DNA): TGTGCCAGCAGCCTCGGGACTAGCGACTCCTACGAGCAGTACTTC.